One and the same sample provided the 9 T cell receptor beta chains below, sequenced in a study of PD-L1 blockade in urothelial cancer. Time point noted: pretreatment peripheral blood. TCRdb's table, derived via immunoSEQ multiplex PCR, lists solely in-frame clones and lacks some. Of just under 40,000 clones in the sample, approximately 89% are singletons; the top ten hold around 11%. Specimen: PBMCs, collected around atezolizumab (anti-PD-L1) treatment. Receptors originate from a woman aged 55 to 70 with urothelial cancer.

This clone was counted only a few times. The chain joins TRBV6-1 to TRBJ1-2; TRBD1 might be the D (6 bases). V lost 5 bases and J lost 3, with 16 bases in between. The CDR3 has 15 residues. Germline V gene sequence: CDR1 MNHNS, CDR2 SASEGT. The CDR3 sequence is CASSSGQTQDYGYTF. In DNA form, the CDR3 reads TGTGCCAGCAGTAGCGGACAGACTCAAGACTATGGCTACACCTTC.

The rearrangement links TRBV19 to TRBJ1-5; 7 nucleotides match TRBD1. Germline V CDR1 and CDR2: LNHDA, SQIVND (reference sequence). This CDR3 has 15 residues. Germline trimming cut 1 base from V and 5 bases from J; bases unmatched to any gene: 5. The CDR3, as DNA: TGTGCCAGTAGTATAGGTTCAGGGGGTTATCAGCCCCAGCATTTT. Residues: CASSIGSGGYQPQHF. The full variable domain, its missing parts supplied by reference TRBV19 and TRBJ1-5, is DGGITQSPKYLFRKEGQNVTLSCEQNLNHDAMYWYRQDPGQGLRLIYYSQIVNDFQKGDIAEGYSVSREKKESFPLTVTSAQKNPTAFYLCASSIGSGGYQPQHFGDGTRLSIL.

The chain carries TRBV6-5 and TRBJ2-4, with TRBD2 identical over 8 bases. The CDR3 is 13 amino acids. V was clipped by 2 bases and J by 6 bases; unmatched bases: 0. CDR1 MNHEY and CDR2 SVGAGI come from the germline V gene. The CDR3 is CASSYTSGNIQYF. The CDR3 region has the DNA TGTGCCAGCAGTTACACTAGCGGAAACATTCAGTACTTC.

The chain employs TRBV28 and TRBJ2-7; TRBD2 aligns across 7 bases. Germline assignment: CDR1 MDHEN and CDR2 SYDVKM. The CDR3 has 16 residues. Germline trimming cut 6 bases from V and 4 bases from J; bases unmatched to any gene: 15. CDR3 in amino acids: CASSPLGGGPDYEQYF. CDR3 nucleotide sequence: TGTGCCAGCAGCCCATTGGGGGGAGGGCCTGATTACGAGCAGTACTTC.

The V call is TRBV6-4, the J call TRBJ2-7, with TRBD1 matching over 9 bases. The CDR3 has 15 residues. Germline values: CDR1 MRHNA, CDR2 SNTAGT. Trimming at V came to 4 bases and at J to 1 base, leaving 5 bases not matched to a gene. The DNA for the CDR3 is TGTGCCAGCAGTGCCGAACAGGGGGCTTCCTACGAGCAGTACTTC. This codes for CASSAEQGASYEQYF.

This chain joins TRBV7-9 and TRBJ2-3; 10 bases are shared with TRBD2. With 5 bases clipped from V and 5 bases from J, the junction kept 10 bases outside the gene matches. Germline assignment: CDR1 SEHNR and CDR2 FQNEAQ (reference sequence). This CDR3 is 16 amino acids long. This CDR3 is CASSREASGSLDTQYF. CDR3 sequence (DNA): TGTGCCAGCAGCAGAGAGGCTAGCGGGAGTTTAGATACGCAGTATTTT.

This clone was seen a handful of times. This rearrangement joins TRBV29-1 to TRBJ1-1; 7 bases line up with TRBD1. With 4 bases clipped from V and 2 bases from J, the junction kept 10 bases outside the gene matches. This CDR3 region has 15 residues. In germline, CDR1 is SQVTM, CDR2 ANQGSEA. The CDR3 loop reads CSVGATGPLNTEAFF. The CDR3 DNA follows: TGCAGCGTTGGCGCGACAGGGCCCCTTAACACTGAAGCTTTCTTT.

This chain joins TRBV18 and TRBJ2-4; D gene unclear. Germline V gene data show CDR1 as KGHSH and CDR2 as LQKENI. V lost 0 bases to trimming and J lost 6 bases, with 6 bases between them. The CDR3 is 13 residues long. The CDR3, as DNA: TGTGCCAGCTCACCACCGAGTACAAACATTCAGTACTTC. Protein: CASSPPSTNIQYF.

The chain recombines TRBV29-1 with TRBJ2-7; TRBD1 is a possible D gene (6 bases). Germline CDR1 is SQVTM and CDR2 is ANQGSEA. Trimming cost V 7 bases and J 3 bases, with 13 bases left between them. This CDR3 comprises 12 residues. CDR3 residues: CSAADSFYEQYF. The CDR3 DNA sequence: TGCAGCGCTGCGGACAGCTTCTACGAGCAGTACTTC.